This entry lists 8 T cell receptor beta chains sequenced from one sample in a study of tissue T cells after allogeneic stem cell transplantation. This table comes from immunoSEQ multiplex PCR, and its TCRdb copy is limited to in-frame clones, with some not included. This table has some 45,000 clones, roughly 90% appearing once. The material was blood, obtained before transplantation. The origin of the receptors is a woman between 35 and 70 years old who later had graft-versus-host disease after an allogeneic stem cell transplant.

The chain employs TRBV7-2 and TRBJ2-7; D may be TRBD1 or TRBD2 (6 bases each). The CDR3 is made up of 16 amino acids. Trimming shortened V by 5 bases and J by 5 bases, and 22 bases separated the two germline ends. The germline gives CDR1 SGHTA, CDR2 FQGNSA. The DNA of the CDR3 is TGTGCCAGCAGCCCCCCGGGGGCGCTGGGGACCCACGAGCAGTACTTC. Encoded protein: CASSPPGALGTHEQYF.

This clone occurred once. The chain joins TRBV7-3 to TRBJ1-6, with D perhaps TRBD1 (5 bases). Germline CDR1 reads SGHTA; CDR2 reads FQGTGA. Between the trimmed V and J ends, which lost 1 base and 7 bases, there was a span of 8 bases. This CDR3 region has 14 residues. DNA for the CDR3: TGTGCCAGCAGCTTAATGCCAGGGAATTCACCCCTCCACTTT. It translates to CASSLMPGNSPLHF.

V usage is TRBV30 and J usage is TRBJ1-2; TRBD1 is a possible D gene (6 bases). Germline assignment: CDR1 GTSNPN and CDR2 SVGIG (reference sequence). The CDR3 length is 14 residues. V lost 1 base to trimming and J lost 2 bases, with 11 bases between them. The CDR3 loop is CAWSEQGLNYGYTF. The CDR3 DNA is TGTGCCTGGAGTGAACAGGGACTAAACTATGGCTACACCTTC. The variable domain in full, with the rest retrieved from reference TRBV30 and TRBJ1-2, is SQTIHQWPATLVQPVGSPLSLECTVEGTSNPNLYWYRQAAGRGLQLLFYSVGIGQISSEVPQNLSASRPQDRQFILSSKKLLLSDSGFYLCAWSEQGLNYGYTFGSGTRLTVV.

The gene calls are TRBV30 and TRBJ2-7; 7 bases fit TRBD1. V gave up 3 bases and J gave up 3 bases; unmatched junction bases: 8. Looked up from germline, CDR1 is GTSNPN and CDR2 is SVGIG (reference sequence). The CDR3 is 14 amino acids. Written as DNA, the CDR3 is TGTGCCTGGAGGGGTCAAGGGGGCTTCTACGAGCAGTACTTC. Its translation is CAWRGQGGFYEQYF.

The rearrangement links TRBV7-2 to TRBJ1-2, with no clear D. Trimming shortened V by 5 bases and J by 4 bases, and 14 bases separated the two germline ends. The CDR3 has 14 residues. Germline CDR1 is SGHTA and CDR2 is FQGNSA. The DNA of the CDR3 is TGTGCCAGCAGCCTCACAATGACGGCCTATGGCTACACCTTC. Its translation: CASSLTMTAYGYTF. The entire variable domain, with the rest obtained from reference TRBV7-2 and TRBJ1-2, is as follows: GAGVSQSPSNKVTEKGKDVELRCDPISGHTALYWYRQSLGQGLEFLIYFQGNSAPDKSGLPSDRFSAERTGGSVSTLTIQRTQQEDSAVYLCASSLTMTAYGYTFGSGTRLTVV.

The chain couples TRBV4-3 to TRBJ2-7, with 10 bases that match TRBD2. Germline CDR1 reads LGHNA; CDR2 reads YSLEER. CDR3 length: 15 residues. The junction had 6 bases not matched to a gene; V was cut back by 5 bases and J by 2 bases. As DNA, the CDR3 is TGCGCCAGCAGCACGGGACTAGCGAAGACCTACGAGCAGTACTTC. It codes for CASSTGLAKTYEQYF.

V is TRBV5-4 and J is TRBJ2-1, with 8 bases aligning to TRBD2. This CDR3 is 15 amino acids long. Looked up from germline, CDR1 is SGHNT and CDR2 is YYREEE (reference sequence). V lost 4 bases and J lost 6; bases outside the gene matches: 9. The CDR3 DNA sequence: TGTGCCAGCAGCACGGGACTAGACCATCTCAATGAGCAGTTCTTC. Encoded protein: CASSTGLDHLNEQFF.

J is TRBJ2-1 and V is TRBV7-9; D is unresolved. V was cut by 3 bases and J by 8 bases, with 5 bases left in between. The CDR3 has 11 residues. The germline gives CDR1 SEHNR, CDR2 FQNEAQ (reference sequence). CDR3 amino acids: CASSFSYEQFF. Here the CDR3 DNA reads TGTGCCAGCAGCTTCAGTTATGAGCAGTTCTTC.